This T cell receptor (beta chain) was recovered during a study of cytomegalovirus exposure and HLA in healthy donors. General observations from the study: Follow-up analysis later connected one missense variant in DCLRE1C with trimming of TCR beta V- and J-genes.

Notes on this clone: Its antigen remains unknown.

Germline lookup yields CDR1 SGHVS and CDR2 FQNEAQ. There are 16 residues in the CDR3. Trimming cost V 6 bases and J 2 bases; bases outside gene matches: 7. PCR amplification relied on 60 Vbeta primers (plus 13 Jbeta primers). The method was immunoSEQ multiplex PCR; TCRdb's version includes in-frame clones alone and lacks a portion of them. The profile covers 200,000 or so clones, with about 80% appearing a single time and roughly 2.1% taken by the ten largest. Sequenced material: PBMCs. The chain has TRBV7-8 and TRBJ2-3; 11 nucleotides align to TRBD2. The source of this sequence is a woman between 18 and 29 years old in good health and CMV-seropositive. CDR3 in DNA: TGTGCCAGCAGACCAAGGACTAGCGGGTACACAGATACGCAGTATTTT. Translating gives CASRPRTSGYTDTQYF.